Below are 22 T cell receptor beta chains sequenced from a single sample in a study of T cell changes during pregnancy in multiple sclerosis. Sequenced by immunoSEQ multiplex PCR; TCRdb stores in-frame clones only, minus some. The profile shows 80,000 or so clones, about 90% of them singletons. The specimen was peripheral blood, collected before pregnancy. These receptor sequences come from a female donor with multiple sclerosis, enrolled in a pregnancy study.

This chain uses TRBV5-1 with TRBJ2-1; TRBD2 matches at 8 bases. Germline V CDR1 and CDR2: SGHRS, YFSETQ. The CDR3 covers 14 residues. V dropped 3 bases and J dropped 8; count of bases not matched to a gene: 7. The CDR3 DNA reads TGCGCCAGCAGCTCCGGGACTAGTTCGGATGAGCAGTTCTTC. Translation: CASSSGTSSDEQFF. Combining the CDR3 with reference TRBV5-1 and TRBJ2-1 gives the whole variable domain KAGVTQTPRYLIKTRGQQVTLSCSPISGHRSVSWYQQTPGQGLQFLFEYFSETQRNKGNFPGRFSGRQFSNSRSEMNVSTLELGDSALYLCASSSGTSSDEQFFGPGTRLTVL.

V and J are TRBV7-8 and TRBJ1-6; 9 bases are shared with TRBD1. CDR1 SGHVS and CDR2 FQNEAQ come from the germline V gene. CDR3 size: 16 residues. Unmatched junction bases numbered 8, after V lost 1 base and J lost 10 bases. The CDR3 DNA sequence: TGTGCCAGCAGCTTAGAAACAGGGGGCATATTCTCACCCCTCCACTTT. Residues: CASSLETGGIFSPLHF.

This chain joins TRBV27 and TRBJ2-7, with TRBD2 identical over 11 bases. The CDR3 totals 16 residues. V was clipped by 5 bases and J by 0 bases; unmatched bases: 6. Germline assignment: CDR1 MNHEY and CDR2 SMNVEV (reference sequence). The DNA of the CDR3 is TGTGCCAGCAGTCCTTTAGCGGGGGGGCACTCCTACGAGCAGTACTTC. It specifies CASSPLAGGHSYEQYF.

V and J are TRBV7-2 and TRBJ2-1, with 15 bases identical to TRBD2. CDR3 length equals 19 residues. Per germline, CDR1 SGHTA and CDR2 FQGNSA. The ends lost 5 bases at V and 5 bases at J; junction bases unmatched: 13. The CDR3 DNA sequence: TGTGCCAGCAGCCCCCCCGGACTAGCGGGGGGGCTGCCCCACAATGAGCAGTTCTTC. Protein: CASSPPGLAGGLPHNEQFF.

CDR3 protein: CASKVWSSYNEQFF. CDR3 DNA: TGTGCCAGCAAGGTTTGGAGCTCCTACAATGAGCAGTTCTTC. V gene TRBV2 combines with J gene TRBJ2-1; D is ambiguous. CDR1 is SNHLY and CDR2 is FYNNEI in the germline V gene. This CDR3 comprises 14 residues. Trimming cost V 7 bases and J 0 bases, with 10 bases left between them.

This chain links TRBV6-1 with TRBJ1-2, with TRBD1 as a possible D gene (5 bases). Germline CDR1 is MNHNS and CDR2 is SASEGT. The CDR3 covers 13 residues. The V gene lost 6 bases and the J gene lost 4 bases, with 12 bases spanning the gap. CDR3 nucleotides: TGTGCCAGCAGAGGGACTCCATTCTATGGCTACACCTTC. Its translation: CASRGTPFYGYTF.

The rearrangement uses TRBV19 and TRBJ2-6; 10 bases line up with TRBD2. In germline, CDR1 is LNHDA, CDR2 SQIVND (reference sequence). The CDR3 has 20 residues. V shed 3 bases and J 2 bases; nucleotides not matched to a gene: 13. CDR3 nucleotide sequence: TGTGCCAGTAGTATCGAAGCGGGGGGGCAAACGATGGCTGGGGCCAACGTCCTGACTTTC. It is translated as CASSIEAGGQTMAGANVLTF.

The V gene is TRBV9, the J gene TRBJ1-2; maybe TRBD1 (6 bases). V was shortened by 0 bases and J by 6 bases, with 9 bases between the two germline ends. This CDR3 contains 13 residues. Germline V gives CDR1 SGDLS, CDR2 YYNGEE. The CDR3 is CASSVDGGDGYTF. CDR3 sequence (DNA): TGTGCCAGCAGCGTAGATGGGGGCGATGGCTACACCTTC.

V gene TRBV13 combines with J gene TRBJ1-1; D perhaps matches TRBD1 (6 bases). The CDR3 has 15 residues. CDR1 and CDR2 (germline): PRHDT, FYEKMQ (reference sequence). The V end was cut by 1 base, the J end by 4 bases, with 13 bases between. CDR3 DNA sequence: TGTGCCAGCAGCTTAGCCCAGGGGACGCGCACTGAAGCTTTCTTT. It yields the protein CASSLAQGTRTEAFF.

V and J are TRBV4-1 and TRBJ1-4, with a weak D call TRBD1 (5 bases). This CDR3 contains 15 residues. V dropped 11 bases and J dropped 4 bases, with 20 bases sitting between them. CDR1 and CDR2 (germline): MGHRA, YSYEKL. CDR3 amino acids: CAATSQGGNNEKLFF. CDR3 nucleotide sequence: TGCGCCGCAACGTCCCAGGGCGGGAATAATGAAAAACTGTTTTTT.

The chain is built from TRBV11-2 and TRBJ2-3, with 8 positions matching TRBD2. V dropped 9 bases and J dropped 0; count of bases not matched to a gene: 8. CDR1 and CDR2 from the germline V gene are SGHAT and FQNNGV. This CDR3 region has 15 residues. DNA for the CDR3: TGTGCCAGTACCGGCGGGGGGCGGAGCACAGATACGCAGTATTTT. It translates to CASTGGGRSTDTQYF.

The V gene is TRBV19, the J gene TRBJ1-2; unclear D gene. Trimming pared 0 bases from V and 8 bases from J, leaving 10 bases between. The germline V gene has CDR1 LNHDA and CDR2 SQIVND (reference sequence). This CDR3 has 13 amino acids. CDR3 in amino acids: CASSIDHVQGYTF. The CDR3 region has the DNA TGTGCCAGTAGTATAGATCATGTCCAGGGCTACACCTTC. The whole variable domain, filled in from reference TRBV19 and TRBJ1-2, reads DGGITQSPKYLFRKEGQNVTLSCEQNLNHDAMYWYRQDPGQGLRLIYYSQIVNDFQKGDIAEGYSVSREKKESFPLTVTSAQKNPTAFYLCASSIDHVQGYTFGSGTRLTVV.

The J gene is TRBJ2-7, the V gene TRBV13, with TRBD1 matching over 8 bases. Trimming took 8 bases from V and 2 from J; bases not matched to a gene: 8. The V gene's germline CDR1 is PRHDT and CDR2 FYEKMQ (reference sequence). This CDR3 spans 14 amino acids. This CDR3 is CASAGGEEAYEQYF. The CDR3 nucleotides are TGTGCCAGCGCAGGGGGCGAGGAGGCCTACGAGCAGTACTTC.

This chain's CDR3 is CASSDGQGLFF. The CDR3 DNA reads TGTGCCAGCAGCGACGGACAGGGCCTGTTTTTT. This chain uses TRBV7-9 with TRBJ1-4; 8 bases agree with TRBD1. Germline CDR1 and CDR2: SEHNR and FQNEAQ (reference sequence). This CDR3 comprises 11 residues. The J segment lost 14 bases and the V segment lost 5 bases, leaving 4 bases of the junction unmatched.

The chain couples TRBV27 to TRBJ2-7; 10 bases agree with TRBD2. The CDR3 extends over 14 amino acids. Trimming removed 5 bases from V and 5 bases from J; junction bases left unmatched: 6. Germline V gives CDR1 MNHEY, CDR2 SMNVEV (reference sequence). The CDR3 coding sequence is TGTGCCAGCAGTCTCGGGACTAGCGTCAACGAGCAGTACTTC. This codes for CASSLGTSVNEQYF.

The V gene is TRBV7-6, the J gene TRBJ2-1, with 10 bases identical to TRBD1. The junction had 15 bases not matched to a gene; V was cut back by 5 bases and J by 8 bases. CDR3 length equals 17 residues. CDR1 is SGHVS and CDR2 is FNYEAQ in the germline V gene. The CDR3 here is CASSPGGDRGKGYEQFF. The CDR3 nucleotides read TGTGCCAGCAGCCCTGGGGGGGACAGGGGAAAGGGCTATGAGCAGTTCTTC.

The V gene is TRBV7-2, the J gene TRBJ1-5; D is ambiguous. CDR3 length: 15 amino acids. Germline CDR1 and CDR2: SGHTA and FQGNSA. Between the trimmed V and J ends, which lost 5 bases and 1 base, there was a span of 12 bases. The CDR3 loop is CASSLDRGSNQPQHF. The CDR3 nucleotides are TGTGCCAGCAGCCTCGACCGAGGGAGCAATCAGCCCCAGCATTTT.

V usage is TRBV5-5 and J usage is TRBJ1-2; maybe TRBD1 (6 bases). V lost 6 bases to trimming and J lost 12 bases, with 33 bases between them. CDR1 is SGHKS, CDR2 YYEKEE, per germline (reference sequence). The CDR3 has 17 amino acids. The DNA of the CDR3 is TGTGCCAGCACGAGAGGGGGAACGGTGATCCGAAGGGGGAGGGACACCTTC. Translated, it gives CASTRGGTVIRRGRDTF.

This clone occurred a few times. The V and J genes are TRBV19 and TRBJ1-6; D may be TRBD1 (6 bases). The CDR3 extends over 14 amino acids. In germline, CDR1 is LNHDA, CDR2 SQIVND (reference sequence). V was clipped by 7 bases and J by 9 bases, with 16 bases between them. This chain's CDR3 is CASKETGAGSPLHF. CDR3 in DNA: TGTGCCAGTAAGGAGACAGGCGCCGGTTCACCCCTCCACTTT.

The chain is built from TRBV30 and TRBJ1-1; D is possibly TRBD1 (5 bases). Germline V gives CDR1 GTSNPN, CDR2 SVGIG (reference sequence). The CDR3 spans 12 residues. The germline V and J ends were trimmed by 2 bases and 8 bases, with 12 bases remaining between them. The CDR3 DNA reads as TGTGCCTGGAGTAGGGGAGGGCGCGAAGCTTTCTTT. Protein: CAWSRGGREAFF.

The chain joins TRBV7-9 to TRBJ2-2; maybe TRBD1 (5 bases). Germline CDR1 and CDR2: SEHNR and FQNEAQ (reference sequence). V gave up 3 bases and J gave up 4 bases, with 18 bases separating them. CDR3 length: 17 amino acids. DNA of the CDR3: TGTGCCAGCAGCTTTATGGCCGCTCTAAGGGGCACCGGGGAGCTGTTTTTT. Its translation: CASSFMAALRGTGELFF.

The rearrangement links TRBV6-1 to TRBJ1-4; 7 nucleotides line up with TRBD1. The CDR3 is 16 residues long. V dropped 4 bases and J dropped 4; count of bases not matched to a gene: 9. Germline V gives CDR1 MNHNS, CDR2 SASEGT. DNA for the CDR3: TGTGCCAGCAGTGTAGCTACAGGGGAGATTAATGAAAAACTGTTTTTT. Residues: CASSVATGEINEKLFF.